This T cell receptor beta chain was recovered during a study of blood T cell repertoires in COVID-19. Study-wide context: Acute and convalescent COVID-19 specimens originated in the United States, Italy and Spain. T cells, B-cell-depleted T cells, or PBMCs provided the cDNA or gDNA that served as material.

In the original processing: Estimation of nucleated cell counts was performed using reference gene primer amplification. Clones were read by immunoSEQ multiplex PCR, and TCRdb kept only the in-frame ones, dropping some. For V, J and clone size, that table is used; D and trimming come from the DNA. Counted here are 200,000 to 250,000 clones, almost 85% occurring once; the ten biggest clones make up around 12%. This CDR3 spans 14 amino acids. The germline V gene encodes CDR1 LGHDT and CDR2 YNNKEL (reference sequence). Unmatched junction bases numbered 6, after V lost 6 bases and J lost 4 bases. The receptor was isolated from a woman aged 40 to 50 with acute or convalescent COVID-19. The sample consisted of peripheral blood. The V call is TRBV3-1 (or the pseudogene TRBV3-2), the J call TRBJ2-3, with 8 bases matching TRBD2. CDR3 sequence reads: CASSRGGFPDTQYF. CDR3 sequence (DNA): TGTGCCAGCAGTCGGGGGGGCTTCCCAGATACGCAGTATTTT.